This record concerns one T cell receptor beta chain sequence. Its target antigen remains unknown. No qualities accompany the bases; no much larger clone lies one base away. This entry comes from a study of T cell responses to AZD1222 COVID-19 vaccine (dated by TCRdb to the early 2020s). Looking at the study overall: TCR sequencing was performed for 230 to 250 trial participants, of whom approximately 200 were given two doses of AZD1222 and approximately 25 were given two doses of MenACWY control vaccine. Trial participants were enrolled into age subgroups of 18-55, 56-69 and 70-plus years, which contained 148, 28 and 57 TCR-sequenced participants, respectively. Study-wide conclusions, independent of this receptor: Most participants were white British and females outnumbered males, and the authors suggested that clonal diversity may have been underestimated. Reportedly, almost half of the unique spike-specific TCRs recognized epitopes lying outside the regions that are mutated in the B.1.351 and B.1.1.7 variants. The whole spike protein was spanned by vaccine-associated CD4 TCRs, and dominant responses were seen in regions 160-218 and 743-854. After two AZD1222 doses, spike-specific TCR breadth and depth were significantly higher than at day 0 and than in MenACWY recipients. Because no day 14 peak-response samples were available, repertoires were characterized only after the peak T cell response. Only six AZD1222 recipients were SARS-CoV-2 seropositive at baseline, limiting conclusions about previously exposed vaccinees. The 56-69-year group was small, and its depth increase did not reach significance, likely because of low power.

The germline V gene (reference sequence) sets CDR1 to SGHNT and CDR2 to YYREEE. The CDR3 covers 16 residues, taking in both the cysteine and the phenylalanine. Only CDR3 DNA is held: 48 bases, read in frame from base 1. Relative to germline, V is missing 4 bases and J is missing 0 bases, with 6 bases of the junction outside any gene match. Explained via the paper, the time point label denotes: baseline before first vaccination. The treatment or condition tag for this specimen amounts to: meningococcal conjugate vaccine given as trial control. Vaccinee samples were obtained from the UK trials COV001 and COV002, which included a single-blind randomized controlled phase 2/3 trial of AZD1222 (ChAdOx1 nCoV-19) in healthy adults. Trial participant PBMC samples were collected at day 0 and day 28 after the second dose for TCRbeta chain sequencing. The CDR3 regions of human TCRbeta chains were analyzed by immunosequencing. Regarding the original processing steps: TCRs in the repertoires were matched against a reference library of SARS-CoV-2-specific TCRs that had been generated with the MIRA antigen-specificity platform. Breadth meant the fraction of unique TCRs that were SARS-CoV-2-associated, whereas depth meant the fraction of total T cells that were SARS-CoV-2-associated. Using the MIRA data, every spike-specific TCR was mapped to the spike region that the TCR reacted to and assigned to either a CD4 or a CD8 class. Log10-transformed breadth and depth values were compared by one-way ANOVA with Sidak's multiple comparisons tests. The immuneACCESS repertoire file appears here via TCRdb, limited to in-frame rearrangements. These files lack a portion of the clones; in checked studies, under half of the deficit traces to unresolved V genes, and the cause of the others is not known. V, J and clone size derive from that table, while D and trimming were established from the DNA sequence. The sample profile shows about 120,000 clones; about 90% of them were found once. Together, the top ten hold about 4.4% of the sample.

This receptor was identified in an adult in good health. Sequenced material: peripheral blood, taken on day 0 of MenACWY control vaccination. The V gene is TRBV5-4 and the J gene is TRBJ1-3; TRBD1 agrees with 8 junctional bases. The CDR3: CASSRVGQGSGNTIYF. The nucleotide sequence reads TGTGCCAGCAGCAGAGTAGGACAGGGCTCTGGAAACACCATATATTTT. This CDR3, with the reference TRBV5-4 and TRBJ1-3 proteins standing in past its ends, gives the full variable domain ETGVTQSPTHLIKTRGQQVTLRCSSQSGHNTVSWYQQALGQGPQFIFQYYREEENGRGNFPPRFSGLQFPNYSSELNVNALELDDSALYLCASSRVGQGSGNTIYFGEGSWLTVV.